Below are 25 T cell receptor beta chains sequenced from a single sample in a study of blood T cell repertoires in COVID-19. TCRdb's table, derived via immunoSEQ multiplex PCR, lists solely in-frame clones and lacks some. The sample has around 68,000 clones; roughly nine tenths are singletons. Material: peripheral blood. The receptors here all came from a man aged 50-60 years with active COVID-19.

V gene TRBV7-3 combines with J gene TRBJ1-1; 8 bases match TRBD1. The germline gives CDR1 SGHTA, CDR2 FQGTGA. The CDR3 runs to 13 residues. The V and J ends lost 5 bases and 4 bases, in that order; junction bases with no gene match: 3. The CDR3 DNA reads as TGTGCCAGCAGCGCACAGGGGGGCACTGAAGCTTTCTTT. Protein product: CASSAQGGTEAFF.

The rearrangement joins TRBV5-1 to TRBJ2-7; TRBD1 matches 8 bases. Germline CDR1 is SGHRS and CDR2 is YFSETQ. The CDR3 runs 14 residues. Germline trimming cut 0 bases from V and 6 bases from J; bases unmatched to any gene: 5. The CDR3 DNA follows: TGCGCCAGCAGCTTGGGGACAGGGAGTGGCGAGCAGTACTTC. It encodes CASSLGTGSGEQYF.

The CDR3 region is CASREGGGRNTEAFF. Written as DNA, the CDR3 is TGTGCCAGCAGGGAAGGCGGCGGGAGAAACACTGAAGCTTTCTTT. The chain combines TRBV6-6 with TRBJ1-1; no clear D. Germline lookup yields CDR1 MNHNY and CDR2 SVGAGI (reference sequence). V was shortened by 6 bases and J by 2 bases, with 16 bases between the two germline ends. The CDR3 covers 15 residues.

J is TRBJ2-1 and V is TRBV21-1; the table's D gene call, TRBD2, was not cross checked with the DNA. TRBV21-1 is listed as a pseudogene. The CDR3 has 21 residues. The CDR3 is CASSKLTRLAGGRIPYNEQFF. DNA for the CDR3: TGTGCCAGCAGCAAACTTACTCGACTAGCGGGGGGGCGAATCCCCTACAATGAGCAGTTCTTC.

This rearrangement joins TRBV27 to TRBJ2-2; D is undetermined. The CDR3 consists of 14 residues. V gave up 3 bases and J gave up 0 bases, with 5 bases separating them. Germline V gene sequence: CDR1 MNHEY, CDR2 SMNVEV (reference sequence). The CDR3 reads CASSFVTNTGELFF. CDR3 bases: TGTGCCAGCAGTTTCGTAACGAACACCGGGGAGCTGTTTTTT.

This chain joins TRBV24-1 and TRBJ2-2; 7 bases are a match to TRBD1. The CDR3 length is 13 residues. Germline V gene sequence: CDR1 KGHDR, CDR2 SFDVKD. V shed 11 bases, J shed 3 bases, and the junction held 5 bases outside the gene matches. CDR3 DNA sequence: TGTGCCAGTGAGGGACAGCACACCGGGGAGCTGTTTTTT. Translation gives CASEGQHTGELFF.

This rearrangement joins TRBV14 to TRBJ2-2; 7 nucleotides line up with TRBD2. This CDR3 comprises 15 residues. V was pared by 6 bases and J by 0 bases, with 4 bases of the junction left unmatched. CDR1 is SGHDN, CDR2 FVKESK, per germline. The CDR3 DNA follows: TGTGCCAGCAGTCGACTAGCTGCGAACACCGGGGAGCTGTTTTTT. This codes for CASSRLAANTGELFF. Drawing the rest from reference TRBV14 and TRBJ2-2, the complete variable domain is EAGVTQFPSHSVIEKGQTVTLRCDPISGHDNLYWYRRVMGKEIKFLLHFVKESKQDESGMPNNRFLAERTGGTYSTLKVQPAELEDSGVYFCASSRLAANTGELFFGEGSRLTVL.

This chain joins TRBV11-2 and TRBJ2-1; 7 positions agree with TRBD2. CDR3 length: 14 residues. CDR1 is SGHAT, CDR2 FQNNGV, per germline. V lost 1 base and J lost 10; bases outside the gene matches: 7. The CDR3 spells CASSLVGGRGEQFF. CDR3 DNA: TGTGCCAGCAGCTTAGTGGGGGGGAGAGGGGAGCAGTTCTTC.

The gene calls are TRBV9 and TRBJ1-6, with D possibly matching TRBD1 (6 bases). This CDR3 region has 16 residues. The germline gives CDR1 SGDLS, CDR2 YYNGEE. The germline V and J ends were trimmed by 0 bases and 3 bases, with 10 bases remaining between them. The CDR3 region is CASSVESGDYNSPLHF. The DNA of the CDR3 is TGTGCCAGCAGCGTAGAGTCAGGGGACTATAATTCACCCCTCCACTTT.

The count of this clone is one. This sequence joins TRBV9 and TRBJ2-2, with D possibly matching TRBD1 (6 bases). From germline, CDR1 is SGDLS and CDR2 YYNGEE. With 0 bases removed from V and 0 bases from J, the gap between germline ends came to 12 bases. The CDR3 is made up of 17 amino acids. CDR3 amino acids: CASSVESDRPNTGELFF. CDR3 bases: TGTGCCAGCAGCGTAGAATCGGACAGACCGAACACCGGGGAGCTGTTTTTT.

The rearrangement links TRBV6-6 to TRBJ2-5, with D maybe TRBD2 (5 bases). From germline, CDR1 is MNHNY and CDR2 SVGAGI (reference sequence). The V end lost 8 bases, the J end lost 5 bases, and 6 bases lay between the germline ends. The CDR3 runs to 10 residues. This CDR3 reads CASRRETQYF. The CDR3 DNA follows: TGTGCCAGCCGGAGGGAGACCCAGTACTTC.

This chain connects TRBV3-1 (or the pseudogene TRBV3-2) to TRBJ2-1, with 10 positions matching TRBD1. Germline-derived CDR1 and CDR2 are LGHDT and YNNKEL (reference sequence). This CDR3 has 16 residues. Trimming took 5 bases from V and 7 from J; bases not matched to a gene: 11. In DNA, the CDR3 is TGTGCCAGCAGCGGGCGGGACAGGGGCCACCGGAATGAGCAGTTCTTC. It specifies CASSGRDRGHRNEQFF.

The chain links TRBV11-2 to TRBJ2-5, with 8 positions matching TRBD2. The CDR3 consists of 15 residues. With V trimmed by 5 bases and J by 3 bases, 8 bases remained unmatched. Germline V CDR1 and CDR2: SGHAT, FQNNGV. The DNA of the CDR3 is TGTGCCAGCAGCATTAACCTTAGCGGGGAAGAGACCCAGTACTTC. Translating gives CASSINLSGEETQYF.

This clone was detected once. The chain carries TRBV2 and TRBJ2-1, with 14 bases that match TRBD2. The length of the CDR3 is 14 residues. Looked up from germline, CDR1 is SNHLY and CDR2 is FYNNEI. The V and J ends lost 7 bases and 8 bases, in that order; junction bases with no gene match: 4. CDR3 nucleotides: TGTGCCAGCACCCCGACTAGCGGGGGGGATGAGCAGTTCTTC. This translates into CASTPTSGGDEQFF. Complete variable domain (other parts from reference TRBV2 and TRBJ2-1): EPEVTQTPSHQVTQMGQEVILRCVPISNHLYFYWYRQILGQKVEFLVSFYNNEISEKSEIFDDQFSVERPDGSNFTLKIRSTKLEDSAMYFCASTPTSGGDEQFFGPGTRLTVL.

The chain is built from TRBV5-1 and TRBJ1-2; no clear D. The length of the CDR3 is 17 residues. The V end was cut by 0 bases, the J end by 3 bases, with 18 bases between. Per germline, CDR1 SGHRS and CDR2 YFSETQ. CDR3 amino acids: CASSLAGWPTPDYGYTF. The CDR3 DNA reads TGCGCCAGCAGCTTGGCGGGGTGGCCGACCCCCGACTATGGCTACACCTTC.

The rearrangement joins TRBV4-1 to TRBJ2-7, with 8 bases lining up with TRBD2. V was pared by 6 bases and J by 3 bases, with 10 bases of the junction left unmatched. This CDR3 has 15 amino acids. The germline gives CDR1 MGHRA, CDR2 YSYEKL. The CDR3 bases are TGCGCCAGCAGACTTAGCGGGATCGGAAACTACGAGCAGTACTTC. It is translated as CASRLSGIGNYEQYF.

The chain is built from TRBV6-5 and TRBJ2-2; D possibly corresponds to TRBD1 (6 bases). V was pared by 6 bases and J by 1 base, with 9 bases between. CDR1 MNHEY and CDR2 SVGAGI come from the germline V gene. The CDR3 contains 14 residues. The chain's CDR3 is CASRKDRNTGELFF. CDR3 bases: TGTGCCAGCAGAAAGGACAGGAACACCGGGGAGCTGTTTTTT.

This chain joins TRBV11-2 and TRBJ2-5, with TRBD2 matching 11 bases. The CDR3 extends over 14 amino acids. V trimming: 1 base; J trimming: 11 bases; junction bases outside the gene matches: 6. Germline V gene data show CDR1 as SGHAT and CDR2 as FQNNGV. The DNA of the CDR3 is TGTGCCAGCAGCTTAGCTAGCGGGGGGCCTTCACAGTACTTC. Protein: CASSLASGGPSQYF.

This chain joins TRBV7-2 and TRBJ2-5; TRBD1 agrees at 12 bases. Unmatched junction bases numbered 6, after V lost 3 bases and J lost 1 base. CDR1 is SGHTA, CDR2 FQGNSA, per germline. The CDR3 is 17 residues long. The CDR3 protein is CASSLGTGGLLQETQYF. The CDR3, as DNA: TGTGCCAGCAGCTTGGGGACAGGGGGCCTCCTCCAAGAGACCCAGTACTTC.

This clone was observed once. J is TRBJ2-3 and V is TRBV6-4, with D perhaps TRBD1 (5 bases). CDR1 is MRHNA and CDR2 is SNTAGT in the germline V gene. V was pared by 6 bases and J by 0 bases, with 13 bases between. There are 15 residues in the CDR3. The CDR3 is CASRTTATSTDTQYF. The CDR3 DNA reads TGTGCCAGCAGGACGACAGCAACTAGCACAGATACGCAGTATTTT.

The rearrangement uses TRBV9 and TRBJ2-3, with D unclear. The CDR3 contains 13 residues. Germline V gives CDR1 SGDLS, CDR2 YYNGEE. V gave up 0 bases and J gave up 3 bases, with 5 bases separating them. DNA for the CDR3: TGTGCCAGCAGCGTAGCCTTTACAGATACGCAGTATTTT. This sequence encodes CASSVAFTDTQYF.

The chain recombines TRBV5-1 with TRBJ2-1; D not certain. The V end was cut by 0 bases, the J end by 7 bases, with 11 bases between. This CDR3 is built from 14 residues. The germline V gene encodes CDR1 SGHRS and CDR2 YFSETQ. The CDR3 sequence is CASSLGAELNEQFF. The CDR3 DNA reads TGCGCCAGCAGCTTGGGGGCCGAGTTGAATGAGCAGTTCTTC.

J is TRBJ2-5 and V is TRBV5-4; 10 nucleotides line up with TRBD1. Germline V gene data show CDR1 as SGHNT and CDR2 as YYREEE (reference sequence). V lost 4 bases, J lost 5 bases, and 11 bases stayed unmatched. This CDR3 is built from 16 residues. CDR3 amino acids: CASSTKTGGRQETQYF. CDR3 nucleotide sequence: TGTGCCAGCAGCACGAAGACAGGGGGCAGGCAGGAGACCCAGTACTTC.

This clone was observed once. The gene calls are TRBV9 and TRBJ1-2; tentatively, D is TRBD1 (5 bases). Deletions cut 3 bases from V and 3 bases from J, with 24 bases between. The V gene's germline CDR1 is SGDLS and CDR2 YYNGEE. The CDR3 contains 18 residues. This CDR3 reads CASSGSLTNPGGDYGYTF. Here the CDR3 DNA reads TGTGCCAGCAGCGGGTCTTTGACCAACCCGGGGGGGGACTATGGCTACACCTTC.

The chain joins TRBV19 to TRBJ1-2; 9 positions match TRBD1. With 3 bases clipped from V and 6 bases from J, the junction kept 11 bases outside the gene matches. The CDR3 is 16 residues long. Germline V gives CDR1 LNHDA, CDR2 SQIVND (reference sequence). The CDR3 DNA reads as TGTGCCAGTAGTATGGGGAAGACAGGGGGATCGAATGGCTACACCTTC. Its protein product is CASSMGKTGGSNGYTF. The whole variable domain, remainder taken from reference TRBV19 and TRBJ1-2, is DGGITQSPKYLFRKEGQNVTLSCEQNLNHDAMYWYRQDPGQGLRLIYYSQIVNDFQKGDIAEGYSVSREKKESFPLTVTSAQKNPTAFYLCASSMGKTGGSNGYTFGSGTRLTVV.